One sample yielded the 23 T cell receptor beta chains listed below, sequenced in a study of human T cells and chemical hapten exposure (dated by TCRdb to the early 2020s). The label giving this sample's time point can be read as: patch test 1, 2 weeks after DPC sensitization. The treatment or condition label on this specimen signifies: therapeutic diphenylcyclopropenone sensitization with weekly scalp DPC. The library came from RACE. TCRdb shows the sequencer as NextSeq 500. The public reads were reprocessed in TCRdb via fastp at Q25 and MiXCR, keeping in-frame beta chains. Rows with one shared CDR3 protein collapse into an entry with the most common genes and DNA. The sample yields roughly 120,000 distinct CDR3 sequences; 9% to 14% were counted once. The ten most abundant clones make up 1.4% of the sample. Sample: whole blood, taken in connection with sensitization to the hapten diphenylcyclopropenone (DPC). These receptors were taken from a woman between 45 and 60 years old with alopecia areata. Some clones in this sample may be carry-over from other donors' samples.

The chain has TRBV12-5 and TRBJ2-2; the match to TRBD2 covers 8 bases. Germline CDR1 reads LGHNT; CDR2 reads FRNRAP. V lost 5 bases to trimming and J lost 4 bases; unmatched junction nucleotides: 3. The CDR3 runs 14 residues. The CDR3 DNA follows: TGTGCTAGTGGTCCCGCGGGGGGCACCGGGGAGCTGTTTTTT. It translates to CASGPAGGTGELFF. The full variable domain, its missing parts supplied by reference TRBV12-5 and TRBJ2-2, is DARVTQTPRHKVTEMGQEVTMRCQPILGHNTVFWYRQTMMQGLELLAYFRNRAPLDDSGMPKDRFSAEMPDATLATLKIQPSEPRDSAVYFCASGPAGGTGELFFGEGSRLTVL.

CDR3 sequence (DNA): TGTGCCAGCAGCCACGACAGTAACTATGGCTACACCTTC. Protein sequence: CASSHDSNYGYTF. This chain connects TRBV4-2 to TRBJ1-2, with a tentative D call TRBD1 (5 bases). The CDR3 has 13 amino acids. Germline-derived CDR1 and CDR2 are LGHNA and YNFKEQ. V lost 3 bases and J lost 1, with 6 bases in between.

The sample holds a few counts of this clonotype. The chain carries TRBV12-3 or TRBV12-4 and TRBJ1-1; no clear D gene. The CDR3 is 13 residues long. Deletions cut 5 bases from V and 5 bases from J, with 12 bases between. The CDR3 here is CASSEQTRTEAFF. In DNA form, the CDR3 reads TGTGCCAGCAGTGAGCAGACGAGGACTGAAGCTTTCTTT.

This clonotype came up many times. The chain employs TRBV5-1 and TRBJ2-2, with a weak D call TRBD2 (5 bases). The CDR3 runs to 13 residues. Per germline, CDR1 SGHRS and CDR2 YFSETQ. The V gene lost 3 bases and the J gene lost 7 bases, with 10 bases spanning the gap. The CDR3 DNA reads TGCGCCAGCAGCTCTTCCGAGGGCGGGGAGCTGTTTTTT. This codes for CASSSSEGGELFF.

Many counts were recorded for this clonotype. The DNA of the CDR3 is TGTGCCAGCACAGCTAGCGGGGGGACCCTACAAGAGACCCAGTACTTC. Its translation is CASTASGGTLQETQYF. J is TRBJ2-5 and V is TRBV19, with 11 bases that match TRBD2. J lost 2 bases, V lost 9 bases, and 11 bases had no gene match. CDR3 length: 16 residues. Germline lookup yields CDR1 LNHDA and CDR2 SQIVND (reference sequence).

This clonotype was observed at least ten times. The V call is TRBV5-1, the J call TRBJ2-5; 9 positions agree with TRBD2. Per germline, CDR1 SGHRS and CDR2 YFSETQ. CDR3 size: 15 residues. The ends lost 2 bases at V and 1 base at J; junction bases unmatched: 3. The CDR3 loop reads CASSFSGSSQETQYF. The CDR3 region has the DNA TGCGCCAGCAGCTTTAGCGGGAGTAGCCAAGAGACCCAGTACTTC.

There are a few counts of this clonotype. J is TRBJ1-2 and V is TRBV6-5; D gene ambiguous. CDR1 is MNHEY, CDR2 SVGAGI, per germline. Trimming stripped 6 bases from V and 4 bases from J, with 18 bases between. The CDR3 runs to 15 residues. The CDR3 DNA sequence: TGTGCCAGCAGCCGAGACACGATGGGGTTCTATGGCTACACCTTC. It yields the protein CASSRDTMGFYGYTF.

This chain connects TRBV6-2 or TRBV6-3 to TRBJ1-5; D remains ambiguous. This CDR3 is built from 15 residues. V was clipped by 1 base and J by 0 bases, with 7 bases between them. The germline gives CDR1 MNHEY, CDR2 SVGEGT. DNA for the CDR3: TGTGCCAGCAGTTACTACATGGGTAGCAATCAGCCCCAGCATTTT. Translated, it gives CASSYYMGSNQPQHF.

There are a few counts of this clonotype. The rearrangement links TRBV12-3 or TRBV12-4 to TRBJ2-3, with 8 bases aligning to TRBD1. There are 12 residues in the CDR3. With 6 bases clipped from V and 5 bases from J, the junction kept 1 base outside the gene matches. The CDR3 protein is CASRQGVDTQYF. For the CDR3, the DNA is TGTGCCAGCAGACAGGGGGTAGATACGCAGTATTTT.

This clonotype came up many times. J is TRBJ1-2 and V is TRBV2; no definite D call. From germline, CDR1 is SNHLY and CDR2 FYNNEI. The CDR3 has 14 amino acids. The V end lost 6 bases, the J end lost 0 bases, and 11 bases lay between the germline ends. The CDR3 loop reads CASSFDISNYGYTF. Here the CDR3 DNA reads TGTGCCAGCAGCTTCGACATCTCTAACTATGGCTACACCTTC.

The chain carries TRBV6-5 and TRBJ1-2; the match to TRBD1 covers 10 bases. This CDR3 has 15 amino acids. V lost 5 bases, J lost 8 bases, and 11 bases stayed unmatched. Per germline, CDR1 MNHEY and CDR2 SVGAGI. CDR3 coding DNA: TGTGCCAGCAGTACCGGGACAGGGGCGCCGAGAGGCTACACCTTC. Amino acids: CASSTGTGAPRGYTF.

Turning to this clonotype: The junction departs from germline at one end; a sequencing error may be responsible. The chain has TRBV7-9 and TRBJ1-1; unclear D gene. The V gene's germline CDR1 is SEHNR and CDR2 FQNEAQ (reference sequence). This CDR3 has 12 residues. Here the CDR3 reads CASTLQTTEAFF. CDR3 DNA: TGTGCCAGCACCTTACAAACTACTGAAGCTTTCTTT. The full variable domain, its missing parts supplied by reference TRBV7-9 and TRBJ1-1, is DTGVSQNPRHKITKRGQNVTFRCDPISEHNRLYWYRQTLGQGPEFLTYFQNEAQLEKSRLLSDRFSAERPKGSFSTLEIQRTEQGDSAMYLCASTLQTTEAFFGQGTRLTVV.

This clonotype showed up many times. The chain links TRBV27 to TRBJ1-4; TRBD1 might be the D (5 bases). Trimming took 5 bases from V and 7 from J, leaving 17 bases between them. The CDR3 is 15 amino acids. CDR1 and CDR2 (germline): MNHEY, SMNVEV (reference sequence). The DNA for the CDR3 is TGTGCCAGCAGTCCCCGTCTAAGGGGAAGTGAAAAACTGTTTTTT. Protein product: CASSPRLRGSEKLFF. Together with reference TRBV27 and TRBJ1-4, the CDR3 gives the full variable domain: EAQVTQNPRYLITVTGKKLTVTCSQNMNHEYMSWYRQDPGLGLRQIYYSMNVEVTDKGDVPEGYKVSRKEKRNFPLILESPSPNQTSLYFCASSPRLRGSEKLFFGSGTQLSVL.

The table lists this clonotype with many counts. V gene TRBV7-2 combines with J gene TRBJ2-2; D is unclear. Germline assignment: CDR1 SGHTA and CDR2 FQGNSA. This CDR3 spans 15 amino acids. With 1 base removed from V and 5 bases from J, the gap between germline ends came to 11 bases. This chain's CDR3 is CASSLVGQLTGELFF. The CDR3 nucleotides read TGTGCCAGCAGCTTAGTAGGGCAGCTAACCGGGGAGCTGTTTTTT.

The chain recombines TRBV18 with TRBJ2-2; D may be TRBD1 (5 bases). The CDR3 length is 13 residues. Between the trimmed V and J ends, which lost 3 bases and 4 bases, there was a span of 6 bases. Germline V gene lookup returns CDR1 KGHSH and CDR2 LQKENI. CDR3 amino acids: CASSPDITGELFF. The CDR3 DNA sequence: TGTGCCAGCTCACCGGACATCACCGGGGAGCTGTTTTTT.

The table lists this clonotype with many counts. The chain is built from TRBV3-1 and TRBJ2-3; 12 bases agree with TRBD2. The CDR3 is 18 amino acids. Germline assignment: CDR1 LGHDT and CDR2 YNNKEL (reference sequence). V lost 3 bases and J lost 0; bases outside the gene matches: 7. CDR3 amino acids: CASSQRLAGAKSTDTQYF. Here the CDR3 DNA reads TGTGCCAGCAGCCAGAGACTAGCGGGGGCGAAAAGCACAGATACGCAGTATTTT.

The chain carries TRBV18 and TRBJ1-4, with a tentative D call TRBD1 (5 bases). The CDR3 spans 14 residues. The V end lost 3 bases, the J end lost 13 bases, and 18 bases lay between the germline ends. The germline V gene encodes CDR1 KGHSH and CDR2 LQKENI. CDR3 nucleotide sequence: TGTGCCAGCTCACCCGAAATCGCGCGGAGGGGACTGTTTTTT. This sequence encodes CASSPEIARRGLFF.

The CDR3 sequence: CAIGGAGGNIPNEQFF. The DNA of the CDR3 is TGTGCCATCGGAGGAGCGGGAGGGAACATCCCCAATGAGCAGTTCTTC. The chain has TRBV10-3 and TRBJ2-1; 10 bases agree with TRBD2. Germline loops: CDR1 ENHRY, CDR2 SYGVKD. The CDR3 runs to 16 residues. V lost 8 bases and J lost 6; bases outside the gene matches: 13.

This clonotype was observed many times. This chain joins TRBV6-7 and TRBJ1-6; no reliable D call. TRBV6-7 is identified as an open reading frame with a role that is uncertain. Trimming removed 0 bases from V and 7 bases from J, with 10 bases in between. The CDR3 is 15 residues long. CDR3 region: CASSYSRELNSPLHF. The CDR3 DNA is TGTGCCAGCAGTTACTCTAGGGAACTGAATTCACCCCTCCACTTT.

This clonotype was detected a few times. The chain couples TRBV12-3 or TRBV12-4 to TRBJ2-2; 9 bases map to TRBD1. The CDR3 sequence is 14 residues long. Trimming removed 7 bases from V and 6 bases from J; junction bases left unmatched: 6. Here the CDR3 DNA reads TGTGCCAGCACCACCGGGACAGGGTCCGGGGAGCTGTTTTTT. Protein product: CASTTGTGSGELFF.

Only a few counts were recorded for this clonotype. The chain has TRBV18 and TRBJ1-6, with TRBD1 matching over 7 bases. Germline values: CDR1 KGHSH, CDR2 LQKENI. The junction had 8 bases not matched to a gene; V was cut back by 4 bases and J by 8 bases. The CDR3 spans 15 residues. Written as DNA, the CDR3 is TGTGCCAGCTCACGAGACAGGGCGGGGGATTCACCCCTCCACTTT. Protein: CASSRDRAGDSPLHF.

Only a few counts were recorded for this clonotype. V gene TRBV4-1 combines with J gene TRBJ2-1; tentative D call: TRBD2 (5 bases). This CDR3 has 11 amino acids. CDR1 is MGHRA and CDR2 is YSYEKL in the germline V gene. Trimming cost V 4 bases and J 8 bases, with 6 bases left between them. The DNA of the CDR3 is TGCGCCAGCAGCCCCGGGGATGAGCAGTTCTTC. Encoded protein: CASSPGDEQFF.

This chain joins TRBV7-8 and TRBJ1-5; the D is unclear. The CDR3 has 16 amino acids. The V end lost 2 bases, the J end lost 3 bases, and 14 bases lay between the germline ends. Per germline, CDR1 SGHVS and CDR2 FQNEAQ. The CDR3 loop is CASSLSWERPNQPQHF. The CDR3, as DNA: TGTGCCAGCAGCTTAAGCTGGGAACGGCCCAATCAGCCCCAGCATTTT.